Listed below are T cell receptor beta chains from one sample, sequenced in a study of blood T cell repertoires in COVID-19. Assay: immunoSEQ multiplex PCR; the TCRdb copy retains only in-frame clones and omits some. The data hold roughly 360,000 clones, with 75% to 90% observed a single time. Sequencing was done on a sample of PBMCs or T cells enriched from blood (not recorded which). Receptors were obtained from a woman aged 45-65 years who had recovered from COVID-19. Both conserved end residues are part of each CDR3. The D gene is left open where the match is weak. Clone size appears in some rows only: once, few, many, or a class for an expanded clone.

clone_size	d_call	v_call	cdr3_length	j_call	cdr3_aa	cdr3_nt
few	.	TRBV18	14	TRBJ1-1	CASSPAGGNTEAFF	TGTGCCAGCTCTCCCGCCGGGGGGAACACTGAAGCTTTCTTT
.	TRBD1	TRBV19	14	TRBJ2-7	CASSPGQNPYEQYF	TGTGCCAGTTCACCGGGACAGAACCCCTACGAGCAGTACTTC
.	.	TRBV5-1	13	TRBJ2-5	CASSFAGGETQYF	TGCGCCAGCAGCTTCGCCGGGGGAGAGACCCAGTACTTC
.	.	TRBV6-5	15	TRBJ1-2	CATSPGFGANYGYTF	TGTGCCACCTCACCGGGGTTCGGAGCTAACTATGGCTACACCTTC
.	.	TRBV30	14	TRBJ1-2	CAWSVTAGQGGYTF	TGTGCCTGGAGTGTTACGGCAGGCCAAGGCGGCTACACCTTC
.	TRBD2	TRBV2	14	TRBJ2-7	CASRASGSSYEQYF	TGTGCCAGCCGGGCTAGCGGGAGCTCCTACGAGCAGTACTTC
.	.	TRBV11-3	14	TRBJ2-5	CASSLGQAQETQYF	TGTGCCAGCAGCTTAGGGCAGGCGCAAGAGACCCAGTACTTC
once	TRBD2	TRBV2	14	TRBJ2-7	CASVRLAGDLRQYF	TGTGCCAGCGTCAGACTAGCGGGAGATTTACGGCAGTACTTC
.	TRBD1	TRBV6-4	17	TRBJ1-2	CASSDRRTGSRDYGYTF	TGTGCCAGCAGTGACAGAAGGACAGGGTCCCGGGATTATGGCTACACCTTC
.	TRBD2	TRBV7-9	14	TRBJ2-5	CASSRSGGQETQYF	TGTGCCAGCAGCAGAAGCGGGGGGCAAGAGACCCAGTACTTC
.	.	TRBV3-1/TRBV3-2	14	TRBJ2-5	CASSQDRQRETQYF	TGTGCCAGCAGCCAGGACCGTCAGCGGGAGACCCAGTACTTC
.	TRBD2	TRBV11-2	15	TRBJ2-1	CASSLLAGGKVEQFF	TGTGCCAGCAGCCTGTTAGCGGGGGGGAAGGTTGAGCAGTTCTTC
.	TRBD1	TRBV24-1	16	TRBJ2-4	CATSDADRVEKNIQYF	TGTGCCACCAGTGATGCCGACAGGGTGGAGAAAAACATTCAGTACTTC
once	TRBD1	TRBV19	15	TRBJ1-3	CASSRQGAAGNTIYF	TGTGCCAGTAGCAGACAGGGGGCTGCTGGAAACACCATATATTTT
.	TRBD2	TRBV7-2	17	TRBJ2-3	CASSLPRTSGSTDTQYF	TGTGCCAGCAGCTTACCGCGGACTAGCGGGAGCACAGATACGCAGTATTTT
.	.	TRBV30	15	TRBJ2-5	CAWSAPNLYQETQYF	TGTGCCTGGAGTGCCCCTAACCTGTACCAAGAGACCCAGTACTTC
few	TRBD2	TRBV15	16	TRBJ2-5	CATSSASGRAVETQYF	TGTGCCACCAGCAGTGCCAGCGGGAGGGCCGTAGAGACCCAGTACTTC
.	TRBD2	TRBV7-2	16	TRBJ2-1	CASSLRLAGGQNEQFF	TGTGCCAGCAGCTTAAGGTTAGCGGGAGGGCAGAATGAGCAGTTCTTC
.	.	TRBV7-2	15	TRBJ1-1	CASSLGIGANTEAFF	TGTGCCAGCAGCTTAGGAATAGGAGCGAACACTGAAGCTTTCTTT
.	.	TRBV5-4	15	TRBJ1-1	CASSNQGRSDTEAFF	TGTGCCAGCAGTAATCAGGGGCGCTCGGACACTGAAGCTTTCTTT
once	.	TRBV7-3	15	TRBJ1-2	CASSEDPTTNYGYTF	TGTGCCAGCAGCGAAGACCCTACTACTAACTATGGCTACACCTTC
.	TRBD2	TRBV6-2/TRBV6-3	18	TRBJ2-3	CASSYPGGKPRGTDTQYF	TGTGCCAGCAGTTACCCGGGAGGCAAGCCCCGGGGCACAGATACGCAGTATTTT
.	TRBD1	TRBV19	18	TRBJ1-2	CASSTTGTGGVWFYGYTF	TGTGCCAGTAGTACTACCGGGACAGGGGGCGTTTGGTTCTATGGCTACACCTTC
.	.	TRBV19	14	TRBJ2-2	CASTGQSNTGELFF	TGTGCCAGTACTGGACAGTCGAACACCGGGGAGCTGTTTTTT
.	TRBD1	TRBV6-2/TRBV6-3	14	TRBJ1-1	CASSYRGLNTEAFF	TGTGCCAGCAGTTACAGGGGGCTGAACACTGAAGCTTTCTTT
.	.	TRBV12-5	13	TRBJ1-2	CASASQRGYGYTF	TGTGCTAGTGCTTCTCAGCGGGGTTATGGCTACACCTTC
.	TRBD1	TRBV7-2	15	TRBJ1-5	CASSRGDRADQPQHF	TGTGCCAGCAGCCGCGGGGACAGGGCGGACCAGCCCCAGCATTTT
.	.	TRBV6-5	15	TRBJ1-5	CASSVRDSYNQPQHF	TGTGCCAGCAGCGTCCGGGACTCCTACAATCAGCCCCAGCATTTT
.	.	TRBV3-1/TRBV3-2	13	TRBJ1-2	CASSQDTGGGYTF	TGTGCCAGCAGCCAAGATACGGGGGGAGGCTACACCTTC
few	TRBD2	TRBV4-1	16	TRBJ2-1	CASSFRSSGSYNEQFF	TGCGCCAGCAGCTTCCGCTCTAGCGGCTCCTACAATGAGCAGTTCTTC
few	TRBD1	TRBV6-5	13	TRBJ1-2	CASSVGQVYGYTF	TGTGCCAGCAGCGTGGGACAGGTCTATGGCTACACCTTC
.	.	TRBV2	12	TRBJ1-4	CASSRVGEKLFF	TGTGCCAGCAGCAGGGTGGGTGAAAAACTGTTTTTT
.	.	TRBV7-2	13	TRBJ1-5	CASGKEGYQPQHF	TGTGCCAGCGGCAAGGAGGGGTATCAGCCCCAGCATTTT
few	.	TRBV7-9	12	TRBJ1-2	CAYPLRVYGYTF	TGTGCCTATCCCCTCCGAGTCTACGGCTACACCTTC
.	TRBD1	TRBV27	13	TRBJ1-2	CASSLNRGHGYTF	TGTGCCAGCAGTTTAAACAGGGGGCATGGCTACACCTTC
.	.	TRBV7-3	13	TRBJ1-2	CASSQSPQVGYTF	TGTGCCAGCAGCCAAAGCCCGCAAGTCGGCTACACCTTC
.	.	TRBV9	17	TRBJ1-3	CASSALPSGGPGNTIYF	TGTGCCAGCAGCGCTCTGCCCTCGGGGGGCCCTGGAAACACCATATATTTT
.	.	TRBV5-1	16	TRBJ1-5	CASSLGYQQGNQPQHF	TGCGCCAGCAGCTTGGGCTATCAACAGGGTAATCAGCCCCAGCATTTT
.	TRBD2	TRBV7-3	13	TRBJ2-7	CASSLSGRSEQYF	TGTGCCAGCAGCTTAAGCGGGAGATCCGAGCAGTACTTC
few	TRBD1	TRBV7-9	14	TRBJ2-7	CASSFSGGSYEQYF	TGTGCCAGCAGCTTCTCAGGGGGCTCCTACGAGCAGTACTTC
.	.	TRBV7-3	15	TRBJ1-2	CASSPTGTSFSGYTF	TGTGCCAGCAGCCCCACCGGGACATCCTTTAGTGGCTACACCTTC
.	TRBD1	TRBV25-1	18	TRBJ1-2	CASSARPGTGADTYGYTF	TGTGCCAGCAGTGCTCGTCCCGGGACAGGGGCCGATACCTATGGCTACACCTTC
.	TRBD1	TRBV6-6	14	TRBJ2-7	CASRLGQASYEQYF	TGTGCCAGCAGGCTTGGACAGGCTTCCTACGAGCAGTACTTC
.	TRBD2	TRBV5-1	17	TRBJ2-3	CASSLVTSGGVGDTQYF	TGCGCCAGCAGCTTGGTCACTAGCGGGGGGGTAGGAGATACGCAGTATTTT
few	.	TRBV4-3	16	TRBJ1-3	CASSQDLRGSGNTIYF	TGCGCCAGCAGCCAAGATCTCCGGGGCTCTGGAAACACCATATATTTT
.	.	TRBV19	15	TRBJ2-7	CASSFQEGISYEQYF	TGTGCCAGTAGTTTCCAGGAGGGGATCTCCTACGAGCAGTACTTC
.	TRBD1	TRBV2	16	TRBJ2-5	CASSTGGGRVSGTQYF	TGTGCCAGCAGCACAGGGGGCGGTCGGGTATCGGGGACCCAGTACTTC
.	.	TRBV7-2	13	TRBJ1-2	CASSPQNNYGYTF	TGTGCCAGCAGTCCTCAGAATAACTATGGCTACACCTTC